This entry concerns a single T cell receptor beta chain. Its antigen is as yet unknown. Other nucleotide sequences from this sample produce the same CDR3. This record belongs to a study of shared clonotypes between healthy human individuals. For every subset, genomic DNA was evenly distributed across several immunoSEQ plates. Per sorted-subset replicate PCR, input was around 220 ng DNA, representing about 30,000 T cell genomes. Clones were read by immunoSEQ multiplex PCR, and TCRdb kept only the in-frame ones, dropping some. The sample includes some 2,100,000 clones, around 93% of them seen just once. The study's findings and limits: Clonotypes not shared had lower generation probabilities than those common to all four donors.

V gave up 2 bases and J gave up 4 bases, with 12 bases separating them. CDR1 and CDR2 (germline): MNHEY, SMNVEV (reference sequence). This CDR3 region has 15 residues. CD8 cells classed as naive were CD45RO-negative and positively selected for CCR7, excluding terminally differentiated effector memory CD45RA+ cells. The sample comprised naive CD8+ T cells from PBMCs. The clonotype comes from a man between 18 and 35 years old in good health. Some clones in this sample may be carry-over from other donors' samples. V is TRBV27 and J is TRBJ2-1; D is possibly TRBD1 (7 bases). The CDR3 sequence: CASSLAGGIYNEQFF. CDR3 in DNA: TGTGCCAGCAGTTTAGCAGGGGGGATATACAATGAGCAGTTCTTC.